The entry below gives a single TCR beta chain sequence along with its context. This sample stems from a study of blood T cell repertoires in COVID-19. About the study: Sites in the United States, Italy and Spain provided acute and convalescent COVID-19 samples.

In the original processing: Amplification with reference gene primers provided the estimates of nucleated cell counts. Data came from immunoSEQ multiplex PCR; TCRdb stores just in-frame clones and leaves some out. V, J and clone size reflect that table, while D and trimming were determined from the DNA. The sample carries about 250,000 clones, about nine tenths recorded once. After removal of 7 bases from V and 4 bases from J, the junction contained 6 bases not matched to a gene. Per germline, CDR1 MDHEN and CDR2 SYDVKM. The CDR3 totals 15 residues. Assignment of participants to cohorts was predicated upon participant-reported clinical history. Recovery meant two consecutive negative NP/OP PCR tests, professional clearance, or resolved symptoms.

The chain employs TRBV28 and TRBJ2-1; 11 bases are shared with TRBD2. The specimen sequenced was PBMCs or T cells enriched from blood (not recorded which). The source is a man aged 18 to 29 who had recovered from COVID-19. DNA for the CDR3: TGTGCCAGCAACGACCTAGCGGGAGGTTACAATGAGCAGTTCTTC. Its translation is CASNDLAGGYNEQFF.